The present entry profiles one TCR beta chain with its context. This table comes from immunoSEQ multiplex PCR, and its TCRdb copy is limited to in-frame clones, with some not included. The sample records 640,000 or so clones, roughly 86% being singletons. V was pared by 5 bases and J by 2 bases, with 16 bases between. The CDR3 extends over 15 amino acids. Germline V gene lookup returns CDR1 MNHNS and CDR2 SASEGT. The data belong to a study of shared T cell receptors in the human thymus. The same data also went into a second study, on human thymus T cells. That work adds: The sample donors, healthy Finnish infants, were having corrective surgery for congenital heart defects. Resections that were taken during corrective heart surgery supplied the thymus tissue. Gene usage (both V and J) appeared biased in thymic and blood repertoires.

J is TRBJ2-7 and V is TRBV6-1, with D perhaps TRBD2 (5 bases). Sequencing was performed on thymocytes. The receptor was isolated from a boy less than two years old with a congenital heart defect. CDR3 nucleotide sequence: TGTGCCAGCAGTACTGATTGGCGGGCTGCCTACGAGCAGTACTTC. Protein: CASSTDWRAAYEQYF.